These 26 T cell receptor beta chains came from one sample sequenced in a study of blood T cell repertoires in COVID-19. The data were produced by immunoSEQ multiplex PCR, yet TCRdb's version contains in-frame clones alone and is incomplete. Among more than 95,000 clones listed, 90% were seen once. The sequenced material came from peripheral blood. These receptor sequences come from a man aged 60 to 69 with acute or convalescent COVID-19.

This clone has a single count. Written as DNA, the CDR3 is TGCGCCAGCAGCTTGCGTCTAGGATCCAACGGTGAGCAGTTCTTC. It specifies CASSLRLGSNGEQFF. The chain couples TRBV5-1 to TRBJ2-1, with D hard to call. CDR1 and CDR2 from the germline V gene are SGHRS and YFSETQ. Trimming stripped 1 base from V and 9 bases from J, with 17 bases between. The CDR3 totals 15 residues.

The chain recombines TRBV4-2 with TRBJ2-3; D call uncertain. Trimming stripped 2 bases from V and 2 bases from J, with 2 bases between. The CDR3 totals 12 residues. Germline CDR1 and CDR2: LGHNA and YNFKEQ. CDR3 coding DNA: TGTGCCAGCAGCCAATACACAGATACGCAGTATTTT. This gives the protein CASSQYTDTQYF.

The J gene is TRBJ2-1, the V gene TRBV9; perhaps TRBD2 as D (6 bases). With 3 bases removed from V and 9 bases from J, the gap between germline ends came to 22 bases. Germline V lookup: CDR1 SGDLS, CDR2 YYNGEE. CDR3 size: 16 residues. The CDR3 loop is CASSAGSGTQGGEQFF. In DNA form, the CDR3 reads TGTGCCAGCAGCGCCGGCTCCGGGACTCAAGGCGGTGAGCAGTTCTTC.

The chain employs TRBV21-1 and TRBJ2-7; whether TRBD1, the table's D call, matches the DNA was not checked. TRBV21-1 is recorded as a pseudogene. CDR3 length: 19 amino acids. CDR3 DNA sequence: TGTGCCAGCAGCATACCCGGGACAGGGGCCTATTTTTTATCCTACGAGCAGTACGTC. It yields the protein CASSIPGTGAYFLSYEQYV.

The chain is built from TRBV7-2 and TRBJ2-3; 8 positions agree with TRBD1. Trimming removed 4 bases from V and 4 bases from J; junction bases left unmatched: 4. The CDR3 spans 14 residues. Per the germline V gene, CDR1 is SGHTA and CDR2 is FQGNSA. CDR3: CASSSATGADTQYF. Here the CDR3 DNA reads TGTGCCAGCAGCTCCGCGACAGGGGCAGATACGCAGTATTTT.

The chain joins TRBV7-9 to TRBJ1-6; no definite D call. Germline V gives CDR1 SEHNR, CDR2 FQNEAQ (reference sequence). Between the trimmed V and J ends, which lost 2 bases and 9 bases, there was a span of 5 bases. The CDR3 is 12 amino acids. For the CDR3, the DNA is TGTGCCAGCAGCTTATCTAGTTCACCCCTCCACTTT. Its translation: CASSLSSSPLHF.

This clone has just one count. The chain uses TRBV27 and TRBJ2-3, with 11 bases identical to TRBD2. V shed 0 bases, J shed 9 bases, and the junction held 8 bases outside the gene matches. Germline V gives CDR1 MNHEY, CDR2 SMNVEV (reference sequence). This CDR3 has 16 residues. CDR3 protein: CASSLSSLAGGRTQYF. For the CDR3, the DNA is TGTGCCAGCAGTTTATCTTCCCTAGCGGGGGGTCGAACGCAGTATTTT.

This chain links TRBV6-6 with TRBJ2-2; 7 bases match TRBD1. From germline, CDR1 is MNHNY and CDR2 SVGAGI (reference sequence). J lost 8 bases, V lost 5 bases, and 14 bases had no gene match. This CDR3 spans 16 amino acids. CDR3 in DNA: TGTGCCAGCAGTCGACCGACAGGGAGTTATCCGGGGGAGCTGTTTTTT. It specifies CASSRPTGSYPGELFF.

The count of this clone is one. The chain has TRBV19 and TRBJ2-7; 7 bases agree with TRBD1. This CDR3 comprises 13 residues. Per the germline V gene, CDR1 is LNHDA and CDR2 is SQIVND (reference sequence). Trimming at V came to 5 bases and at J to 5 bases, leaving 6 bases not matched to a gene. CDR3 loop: CASSDRAGDEQYF. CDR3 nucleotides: TGTGCCAGTAGTGACAGGGCTGGCGACGAGCAGTACTTC.

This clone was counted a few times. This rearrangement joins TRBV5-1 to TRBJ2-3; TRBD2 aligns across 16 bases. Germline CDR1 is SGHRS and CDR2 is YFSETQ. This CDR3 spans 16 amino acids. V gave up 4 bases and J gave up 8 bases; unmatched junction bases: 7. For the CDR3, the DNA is TGCGCCAGCAGCAGAGGGACTAGCGGGGGGGCCCGTACGCAGTATTTT. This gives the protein CASSRGTSGGARTQYF.

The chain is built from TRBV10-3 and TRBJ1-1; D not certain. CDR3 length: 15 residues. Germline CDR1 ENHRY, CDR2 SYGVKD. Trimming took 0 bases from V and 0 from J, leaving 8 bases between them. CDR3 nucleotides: TGTGCCATCAGTGAGTCTTGGGCCATGAACACTGAAGCTTTCTTT. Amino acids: CAISESWAMNTEAFF.

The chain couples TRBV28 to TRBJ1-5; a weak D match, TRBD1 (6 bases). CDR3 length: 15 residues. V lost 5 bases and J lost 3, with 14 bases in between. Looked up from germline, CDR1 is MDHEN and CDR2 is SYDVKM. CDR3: CASSLDRLDNQPQHF. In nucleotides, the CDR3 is TGTGCCAGCAGTCTCGACAGGCTAGACAATCAGCCCCAGCATTTT.

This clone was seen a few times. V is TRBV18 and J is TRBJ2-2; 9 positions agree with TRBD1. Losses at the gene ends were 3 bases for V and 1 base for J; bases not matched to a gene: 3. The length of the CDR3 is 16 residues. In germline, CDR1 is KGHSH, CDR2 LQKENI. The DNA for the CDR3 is TGTGCCAGCTCACCCGAGGGACAGGGGAACACCGGGGAGCTGTTTTTT. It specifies CASSPEGQGNTGELFF.

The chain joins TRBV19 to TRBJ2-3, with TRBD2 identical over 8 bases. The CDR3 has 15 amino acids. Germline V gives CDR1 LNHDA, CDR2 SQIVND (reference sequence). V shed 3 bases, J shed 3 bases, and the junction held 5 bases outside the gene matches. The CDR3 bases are TGTGCCAGTAGTATGATCGGGGGGGGGACAGATACGCAGTATTTT. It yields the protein CASSMIGGGTDTQYF.

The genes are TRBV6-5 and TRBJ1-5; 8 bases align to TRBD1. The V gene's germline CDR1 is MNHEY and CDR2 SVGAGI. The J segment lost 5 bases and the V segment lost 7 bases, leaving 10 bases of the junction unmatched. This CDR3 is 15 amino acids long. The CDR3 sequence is CASTNGQGHYQPQHF. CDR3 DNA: TGTGCCAGCACCAACGGACAGGGCCATTATCAGCCCCAGCATTTT.

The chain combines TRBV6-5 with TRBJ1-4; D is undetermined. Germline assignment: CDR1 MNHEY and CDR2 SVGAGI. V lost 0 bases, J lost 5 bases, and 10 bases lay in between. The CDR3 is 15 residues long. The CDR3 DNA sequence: TGTGCCAGCAGTTACTCTCGGGGAACGAATGAAAAACTGTTTTTT. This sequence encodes CASSYSRGTNEKLFF.

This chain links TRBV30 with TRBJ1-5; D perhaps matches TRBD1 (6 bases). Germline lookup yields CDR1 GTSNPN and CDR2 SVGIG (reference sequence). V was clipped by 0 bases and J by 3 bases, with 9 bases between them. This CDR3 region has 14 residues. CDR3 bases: TGTGCCTGGAGTGTCGGACAGAACAATCAGCCCCAGCATTTT. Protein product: CAWSVGQNNQPQHF.

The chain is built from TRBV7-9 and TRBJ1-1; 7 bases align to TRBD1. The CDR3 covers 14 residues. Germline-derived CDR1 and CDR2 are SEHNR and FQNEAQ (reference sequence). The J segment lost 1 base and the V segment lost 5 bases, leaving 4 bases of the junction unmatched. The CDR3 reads CASSLRTGNTEAFF. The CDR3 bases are TGTGCCAGCAGCCTGCGGACAGGGAACACTGAAGCTTTCTTT. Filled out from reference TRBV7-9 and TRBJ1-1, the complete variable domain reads DTGVSQNPRHKITKRGQNVTFRCDPISEHNRLYWYRQTLGQGPEFLTYFQNEAQLEKSRLLSDRFSAERPKGSFSTLEIQRTEQGDSAMYLCASSLRTGNTEAFFGQGTRLTVV.

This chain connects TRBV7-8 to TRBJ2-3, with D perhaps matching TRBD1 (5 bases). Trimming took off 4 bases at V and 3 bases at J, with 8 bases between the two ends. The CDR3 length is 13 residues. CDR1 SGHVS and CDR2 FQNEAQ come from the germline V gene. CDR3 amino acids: CASSYRQTDTQYF. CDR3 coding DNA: TGTGCCAGCAGCTACCGACAGACAGATACGCAGTATTTT.

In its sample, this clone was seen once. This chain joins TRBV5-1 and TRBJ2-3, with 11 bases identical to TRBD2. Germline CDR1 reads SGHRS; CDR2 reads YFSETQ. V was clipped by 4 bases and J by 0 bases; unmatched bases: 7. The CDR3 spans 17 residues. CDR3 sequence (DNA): TGCGCCAGCAGCCCCAAGACTAGCGGGACTAGCACAGATACGCAGTATTTT. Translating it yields CASSPKTSGTSTDTQYF.

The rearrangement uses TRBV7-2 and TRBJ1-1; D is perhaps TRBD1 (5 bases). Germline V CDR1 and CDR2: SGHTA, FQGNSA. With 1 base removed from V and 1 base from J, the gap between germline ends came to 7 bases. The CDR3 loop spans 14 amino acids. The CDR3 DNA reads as TGTGCCAGCAGCTTAGGGGGGGAGAACACTGAAGCTTTCTTT. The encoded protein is CASSLGGENTEAFF.

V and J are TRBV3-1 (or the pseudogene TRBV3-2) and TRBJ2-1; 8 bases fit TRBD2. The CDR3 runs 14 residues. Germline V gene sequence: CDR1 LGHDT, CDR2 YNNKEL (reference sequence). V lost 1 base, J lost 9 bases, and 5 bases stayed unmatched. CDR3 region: CASSQVAGKGEQFF. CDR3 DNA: TGTGCCAGCAGCCAAGTAGCGGGAAAGGGTGAGCAGTTCTTC.

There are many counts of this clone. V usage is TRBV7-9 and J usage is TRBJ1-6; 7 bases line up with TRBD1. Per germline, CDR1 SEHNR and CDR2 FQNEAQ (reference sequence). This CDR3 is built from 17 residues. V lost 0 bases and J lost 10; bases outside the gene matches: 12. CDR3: CASSLAVGATGYSPLHF. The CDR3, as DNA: TGTGCCAGCAGCTTAGCAGTAGGGGCGACAGGGTACTCACCCCTCCACTTT.

The CDR3 loop reads CASSSESQGGYGYTF. The CDR3, as DNA: TGTGCCAGCAGCTCCGAATCACAGGGTGGCTATGGCTACACCTTC. The V gene is TRBV5-4, the J gene TRBJ1-2; tentative D call: TRBD1 (6 bases). CDR3 length: 15 amino acids. Trimming pared 3 bases from V and 4 bases from J, leaving 16 bases between. Germline V CDR1 and CDR2: SGHNT, YYREEE (reference sequence).

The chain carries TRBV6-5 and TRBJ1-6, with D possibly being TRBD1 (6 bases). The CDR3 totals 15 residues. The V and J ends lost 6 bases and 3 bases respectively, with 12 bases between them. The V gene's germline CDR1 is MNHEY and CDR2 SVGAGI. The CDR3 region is CASRPGTIYNSPLHF. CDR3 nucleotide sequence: TGTGCCAGCAGACCCGGGACAATCTATAATTCACCCCTCCACTTT.

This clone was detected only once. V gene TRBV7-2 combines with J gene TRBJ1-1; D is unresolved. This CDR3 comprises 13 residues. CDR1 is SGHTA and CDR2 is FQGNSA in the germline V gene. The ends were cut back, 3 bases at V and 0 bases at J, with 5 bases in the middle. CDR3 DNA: TGTGCCAGCAGCTTCACTCTGAACACTGAAGCTTTCTTT. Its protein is CASSFTLNTEAFF. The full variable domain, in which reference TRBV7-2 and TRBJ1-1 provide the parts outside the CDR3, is GAGVSQSPSNKVTEKGKDVELRCDPISGHTALYWYRQSLGQGLEFLIYFQGNSAPDKSGLPSDRFSAERTGGSVSTLTIQRTQQEDSAVYLCASSFTLNTEAFFGQGTRLTVV.